This T cell receptor beta chain was recovered during a study of blood T cell repertoires in COVID-19. Across the study: Acute and convalescent COVID-19 samples came from the United States, Italy and Spain. T cells, B-cell-depleted T cells, or PBMCs supplied cDNA or gDNA.

In the original analysis: Amplification of reference gene primers provided the estimated nucleated cell counts. Data came from immunoSEQ multiplex PCR; TCRdb stores just in-frame clones and leaves some out. The V and J calls and the clone size are those of that table, but D and trimming were determined from the DNA. The top ten clones hold 2.5% to 3.5% of a sample with about 69,000 clones, 65% to 90% of them seen once. The germline V gene has CDR1 MGHRA and CDR2 YSYEKL. The CDR3 contains 17 residues. J was trimmed by 1 base and V by 0 bases; bases with no gene match: 2. The sequence was collected from an elderly man with acute or convalescent COVID-19. The V gene is TRBV4-1, the J gene TRBJ2-1; the match to TRBD1 covers 11 bases. The specimen sequenced was peripheral blood. The CDR3 sequence is CASSQEGTGGSYNEQFF. The CDR3 nucleotides read TGCGCCAGCAGCCAAGAAGGGACAGGGGGTTCCTACAATGAGCAGTTCTTC.